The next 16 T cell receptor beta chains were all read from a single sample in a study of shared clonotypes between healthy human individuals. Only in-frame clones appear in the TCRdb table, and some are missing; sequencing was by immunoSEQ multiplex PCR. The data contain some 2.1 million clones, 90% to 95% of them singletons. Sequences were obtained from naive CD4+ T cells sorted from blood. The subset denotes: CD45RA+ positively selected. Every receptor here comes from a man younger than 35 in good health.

DNA for the CDR3: TGTGCCAGCACTACGGGGATCGGAACCTACGAGCAGTACTTC. The encoded protein is CASTTGIGTYEQYF. The V and J genes are TRBV2 and TRBJ2-7, with D possibly matching TRBD2 (5 bases). Trimming pared 7 bases from V and 2 bases from J, leaving 15 bases between. This CDR3 has 14 amino acids. CDR1 and CDR2 (germline): SNHLY, FYNNEI.

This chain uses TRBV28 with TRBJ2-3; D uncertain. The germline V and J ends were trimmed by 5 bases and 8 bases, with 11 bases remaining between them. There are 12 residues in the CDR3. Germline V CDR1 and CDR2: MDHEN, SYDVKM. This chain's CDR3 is CASSPPFGTQYF. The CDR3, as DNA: TGTGCCAGCAGTCCCCCGTTTGGTACGCAGTATTTT.

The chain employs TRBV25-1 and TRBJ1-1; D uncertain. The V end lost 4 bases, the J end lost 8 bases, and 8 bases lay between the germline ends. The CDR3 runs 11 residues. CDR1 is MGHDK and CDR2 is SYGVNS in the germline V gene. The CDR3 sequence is CASSAGLEAFF. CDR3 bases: TGTGCCAGCAGTGCGGGATTAGAAGCTTTCTTT.

The CDR3 nucleotides read TGCGCCAGCATGACAGGGGCGGAAGAAAAACTGTTTTTT. Its translation: CASMTGAEEKLFF. The chain links TRBV10-2 to TRBJ1-4; 8 bases line up with TRBD1. The CDR3 is made up of 13 amino acids. Trimming took 7 bases from V and 8 from J; bases not matched to a gene: 6. Germline CDR1 is WSHSY and CDR2 is SAAADI.

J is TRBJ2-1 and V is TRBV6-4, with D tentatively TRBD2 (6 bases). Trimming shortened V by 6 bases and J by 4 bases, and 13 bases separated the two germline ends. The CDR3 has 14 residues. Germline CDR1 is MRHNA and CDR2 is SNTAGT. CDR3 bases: TGTGCCAGCAGGGCCCCCGGGAGTTACAATGAGCAGTTCTTC. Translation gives CASRAPGSYNEQFF.

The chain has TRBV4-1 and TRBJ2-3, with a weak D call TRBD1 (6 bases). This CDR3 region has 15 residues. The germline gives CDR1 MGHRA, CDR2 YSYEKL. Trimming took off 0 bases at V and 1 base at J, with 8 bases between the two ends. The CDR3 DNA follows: TGCGCCAGCAGCCAAGATAACAGGGGCACAGATACGCAGTATTTT. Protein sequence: CASSQDNRGTDTQYF.

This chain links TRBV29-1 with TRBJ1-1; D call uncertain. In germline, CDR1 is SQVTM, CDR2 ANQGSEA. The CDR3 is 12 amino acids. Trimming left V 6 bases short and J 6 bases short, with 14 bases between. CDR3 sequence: CSVVGSRAEAFF. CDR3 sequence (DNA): TGCAGCGTCGTAGGTAGTAGGGCTGAAGCTTTCTTT.

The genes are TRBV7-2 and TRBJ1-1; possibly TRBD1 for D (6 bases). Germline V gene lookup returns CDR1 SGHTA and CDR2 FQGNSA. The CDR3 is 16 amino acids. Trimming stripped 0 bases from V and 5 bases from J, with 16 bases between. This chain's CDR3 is CASSLAWVGARTEAFF. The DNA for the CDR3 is TGTGCCAGCAGCTTAGCCTGGGTGGGGGCAAGGACTGAAGCTTTCTTT.

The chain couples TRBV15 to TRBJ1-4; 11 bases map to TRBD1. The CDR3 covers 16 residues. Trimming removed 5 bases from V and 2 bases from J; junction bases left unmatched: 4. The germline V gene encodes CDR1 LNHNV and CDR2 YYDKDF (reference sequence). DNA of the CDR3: TGTGCCACCAGCGACCGGGACAGGGGGACTAATGAAAAACTGTTTTTT. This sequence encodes CATSDRDRGTNEKLFF.

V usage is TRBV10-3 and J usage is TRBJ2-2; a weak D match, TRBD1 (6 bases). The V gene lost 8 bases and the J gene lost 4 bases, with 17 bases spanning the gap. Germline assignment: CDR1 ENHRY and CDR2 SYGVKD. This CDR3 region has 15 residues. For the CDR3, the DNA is TGTGCCATCGGGGCAGGGGCCGTTCCCACCGGGGAGCTGTTTTTT. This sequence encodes CAIGAGAVPTGELFF.

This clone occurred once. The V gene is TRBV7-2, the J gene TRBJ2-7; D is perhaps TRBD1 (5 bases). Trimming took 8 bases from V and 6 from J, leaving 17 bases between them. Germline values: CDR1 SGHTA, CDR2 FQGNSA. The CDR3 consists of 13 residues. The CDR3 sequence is CASSWGILREQYF. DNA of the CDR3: TGTGCCAGCTCCTGGGGCATACTTCGCGAGCAGTACTTC.

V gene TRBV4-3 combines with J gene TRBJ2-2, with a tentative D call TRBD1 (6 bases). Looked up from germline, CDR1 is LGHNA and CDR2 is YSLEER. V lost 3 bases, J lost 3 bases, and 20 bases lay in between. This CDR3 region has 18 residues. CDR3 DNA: TGCGCCAGCAGCCACCGAAAAGACCAGGGGCTTTACACCGGGGAGCTGTTTTTT. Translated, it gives CASSHRKDQGLYTGELFF.

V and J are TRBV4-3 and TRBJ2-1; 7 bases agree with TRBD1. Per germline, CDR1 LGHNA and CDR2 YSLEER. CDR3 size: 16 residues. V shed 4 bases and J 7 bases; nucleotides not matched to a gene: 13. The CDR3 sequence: CASSRGQLMVRNEQFF. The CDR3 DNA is TGCGCCAGCAGCCGGGGACAGCTCATGGTGCGAAATGAGCAGTTCTTC.

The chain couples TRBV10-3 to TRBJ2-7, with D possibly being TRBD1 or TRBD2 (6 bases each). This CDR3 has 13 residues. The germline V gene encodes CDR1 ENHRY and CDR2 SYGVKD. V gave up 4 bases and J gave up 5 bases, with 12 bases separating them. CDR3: CAISAKGGNEQYF. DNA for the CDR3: TGTGCCATCAGTGCAAAGGGGGGAAACGAGCAGTACTTC.

The chain's CDR3 is CASSSGTGGAGYGYTF. The CDR3 coding sequence is TGTGCCAGCAGCTCCGGGACAGGGGGCGCAGGCTATGGCTACACCTTC. This sequence joins TRBV5-8 and TRBJ1-2; 12 nucleotides line up with TRBD1. There are 16 residues in the CDR3. CDR1 is SGHTS, CDR2 YDEGEE, per germline. J gave up 4 bases and V 3 bases, and 7 bases lay outside the gene matches. Full variable domain (remainder filled in from reference TRBV5-8 and TRBJ1-2): EAGVTQSPTHLIKTRGQQATLRCSPISGHTSVYWYQQALGLGLQFLLWYDEGEERNRGNFPPRFSGRQFPNYSSELNVNALELEDSALYLCASSSGTGGAGYGYTFGSGTRLTVV.

The DNA of the CDR3 is TGTGCCAGCATCCCCTTAGGAGGGGCTCAGTACGAGCAGTACTTC. Amino acid sequence: CASIPLGGAQYEQYF. The chain uses TRBV6-1 and TRBJ2-7, with D perhaps matching TRBD2 (6 bases). This CDR3 is 15 amino acids long. V was shortened by 7 bases and J by 4 bases, with 20 bases between the two germline ends. Germline V lookup: CDR1 MNHNS, CDR2 SASEGT.